The rows below give T cell receptor beta chains drawn from one sample of a study of blood T cell repertoires in COVID-19. Libraries were prepared by immunoSEQ multiplex PCR; TCRdb keeps only in-frame clonotypes and omits some of them. The table records some 290,000 clones, more than 85% of them present only once. Source material: PBMCs or T cells enriched from blood (not recorded which). Source of these receptors: a woman in her 30s who had been exposed to COVID-19. Both conserved end residues are part of each CDR3. A D gene is named only where the DNA matches it firmly. The size field is filled for only some rows; it gives once, few, many or a size class.

v_gene	j_gene	abundance	d_gene	CDR3aa	CDR3nt
TRBV7-9	TRBJ1-2	-	-	CASSLYSGDYGYTF	TGTGCCAGCAGCTTATACAGCGGTGACTATGGCTACACCTTC
TRBV9	TRBJ1-6	once	TRBD1	CASSVALDRPYNSPLHF	TGTGCCAGCAGCGTAGCTTTGGACAGGCCCTATAATTCACCCCTCCACTTT
TRBV18	TRBJ1-1	-	TRBD1	CASSPIDAPTGGSSEAFF	TGTGCCAGCTCACCAATTGACGCCCCCACAGGGGGCTCTAGTGAAGCTTTCTTT
TRBV10-3	TRBJ1-1	-	TRBD1	CAISAPGQGNKVTEAFF	TGTGCCATCAGCGCACCGGGACAGGGGAATAAGGTTACTGAAGCTTTCTTT
TRBV5-5	TRBJ1-1	-	-	CASSLDRTNTEAFF	TGTGCCAGCAGCTTGGACAGAACGAACACTGAAGCTTTCTTT
TRBV28	TRBJ1-4	-	-	CASNKPGVEEKLFF	TGTGCCAGCAATAAGCCCGGGGTTGAAGAAAAACTGTTTTTT
TRBV18	TRBJ2-5	-	-	CASSPPQVRETQYF	TGTGCCAGCTCACCACCTCAGGTTCGGGAGACCCAGTACTTC
TRBV20-1	TRBJ2-5	few	-	CSARDRETQYF	TGCAGTGCTAGAGATCGAGAGACCCAGTACTTC
TRBV18	TRBJ2-3	-	TRBD1	CASSPTGGATDTQYF	TGTGCCAGCTCACCGACAGGGGGCGCGACAGATACGCAGTATTTT
TRBV4-2	TRBJ1-2	-	TRBD1	CASSQDRTGNYGYTF	TGTGCCAGCAGCCAAGACCGGACAGGCAACTATGGCTACACCTTC
TRBV9	TRBJ2-3	-	-	CASSGHGADTQYF	TGTGCCAGCAGCGGACATGGCGCCGATACGCAGTATTTT
TRBV7-2	TRBJ1-3	-	TRBD1	CASTFRGASGNTIYF	TGTGCCAGCACCTTCAGGGGGGCCTCTGGAAACACCATATATTTT
TRBV29-1	TRBJ1-2	-	TRBD1	CSVARGTGGNYGYTF	TGCAGCGTAGCCCGAGGGACAGGGGGGAACTATGGCTACACCTTC
TRBV25-1	TRBJ1-2	-	TRBD1	CASPDRGGLGYTF	TGTGCCAGCCCTGATCGAGGGGGCCTTGGCTACACCTTC
TRBV19	TRBJ1-1	-	-	CASIREGREAFF	TGTGCCAGTATCCGGGAGGGGAGGGAAGCTTTCTTT
TRBV5-4	TRBJ2-3	-	-	CASSPGQGGDTQYF	TGTGCCAGCAGCCCTGGACAGGGAGGGGATACGCAGTATTTT
TRBV7-9	TRBJ1-1	few	-	CASSFFGRENTEAFF	TGTGCCAGCAGCTTTTTCGGGAGGGAGAACACTGAAGCTTTCTTT
TRBV25-1	TRBJ2-7	-	TRBD2	CASSEAAGGSPPNF	TGTGCCAGCAGTGAAGCAGCGGGGGGAAGTCCCCCGAACTTC
TRBV19	TRBJ1-5	-	TRBD1	CASSIGTGGQPQHF	TGTGCCAGTAGTATAGGGACAGGGGGTCAGCCCCAGCATTTT
TRBV7-8	TRBJ2-7	-	-	CASSLNWAYEQYF	TGTGCCAGCAGCCTCAACTGGGCTTACGAGCAGTACTTC
TRBV3-1/TRBV3-2	TRBJ1-2	-	TRBD1	CASSQPTGQGLKGYTF	TGTGCCAGCAGCCAACCCACCGGACAGGGTCTTAAAGGCTACACCTTC
TRBV18	TRBJ2-7	few	TRBD1	CASSPARDSYEQYF	TGTGCCAGCTCACCAGCCCGGGACAGCTACGAGCAGTACTTC
TRBV5-4	TRBJ1-3	-	TRBD1	CASSLRGLGNTIYF	TGTGCCAGCAGCTTAAGGGGGCTCGGAAACACCATATATTTT
TRBV19	TRBJ1-1	-	-	CAFLLVLRGGPTEAFF	TGTGCCTTTCTTTTAGTTCTGCGCGGGGGACCCACTGAAGCTTTCTTT
TRBV10-3	TRBJ2-7	-	TRBD1	CAISRGQGGYEQYF	TGTGCCATCAGTAGAGGACAGGGTGGGTACGAGCAGTACTTC
TRBV25-1	TRBJ1-2	-	-	CASYGGDRGIYGYTF	TGTGCCAGCTATGGAGGGGACCGAGGGATCTATGGCTACACCTTC
TRBV3-1/TRBV3-2	TRBJ2-7	once	TRBD2	CASSQDGRGGTEEQYF	TGTGCCAGCAGCCAAGACGGGCGGGGGGGAACTGAAGAGCAGTACTTC
TRBV19	TRBJ1-1	-	-	CASSIDPGRAEAFF	TGTGCCAGTAGTATAGATCCCGGCAGGGCTGAAGCTTTCTTT
TRBV6-4	TRBJ1-2	-	TRBD1	CASSDRGLSYGYTF	TGTGCCAGCAGTGACAGGGGGCTTAGCTATGGCTACACCTTC
TRBV9	TRBJ2-3	-	-	CASSVSPGPTDTQYF	TGTGCCAGCAGCGTAAGCCCAGGGCCCACAGATACGCAGTATTTT
TRBV6-2/TRBV6-3	TRBJ1-5	-	TRBD1	CASSYSRDRAPWGQPQHF	TGTGCCAGCAGTTACTCGCGGGACAGGGCGCCGTGGGGGCAGCCCCAGCATTTT
TRBV10-2	TRBJ1-6	-	-	CASSREGTSSPLHF	TGCGCCAGCAGCCGGGAGGGGACGAGCTCACCCCTCCACTTT
TRBV24-1	TRBJ1-5	-	TRBD1	CATSDTRGGQPNQPQHF	TGTGCCACCAGTGATACAAGAGGGGGACAGCCCAATCAGCCCCAGCATTTT
TRBV7-2	TRBJ1-2	-	TRBD1	CASSSPYDRGYGYTF	TGTGCCAGCAGCTCGCCTTATGACAGGGGGTATGGCTACACCTTC
TRBV12-3/TRBV12-4	TRBJ2-2	-	-	CASSSTGPGELFF	TGTGCCAGCAGTTCTACAGGTCCCGGGGAGCTGTTTTTT
TRBV29-1	TRBJ1-2	-	-	CSVLVSGPGGGYTF	TGCAGCGTTCTTGTTTCGGGCCCCGGGGGTGGCTACACCTTC
TRBV5-4	TRBJ1-2	-	-	CASSFGGVANYGYTF	TGTGCCAGCAGCTTTGGAGGGGTAGCTAACTATGGCTACACCTTC
TRBV18	TRBJ1-1	-	TRBD1	CASSHRGGETEAFF	TGTGCCAGCTCCCACAGGGGTGGGGAGACTGAAGCTTTCTTT
TRBV5-1	TRBJ1-6	-	TRBD1	CASRTSLGQGAELHF	TGCGCCAGCAGAACCTCATTGGGACAGGGGGCTGAACTCCACTTT
TRBV27	TRBJ1-2	-	-	CASSEMDSNYGYTF	TGTGCCAGCAGTGAAATGGACAGTAACTATGGCTACACCTTC
TRBV7-6	TRBJ2-2	-	-	CASSLALAGEGELFF	TGTGCCAGCAGCTTAGCGCTAGCCGGGGAGGGGGAGCTGTTTTTT
TRBV7-2	TRBJ2-5	-	TRBD2	CASSLAGGLQETQYF	TGTGCCAGCAGTTTAGCGGGGGGGCTCCAGGAGACCCAGTACTTC
TRBV7-9	TRBJ1-2	-	TRBD1	CASSLGDRGHPSYGYTF	TGTGCCAGCAGCTTAGGCGACAGGGGGCATCCTAGCTATGGCTACACCTTC
TRBV19	TRBJ1-5	-	-	CASSTSPGVNQPQHF	TGTGCCAGTAGTACGAGTCCGGGGGTCAATCAGCCCCAGCATTTT
TRBV15	TRBJ1-1	-	-	CATSRGTDTWAFF	TGTGCCACCAGCAGAGGGACAGATACCTGGGCTTTCTTT
TRBV5-1	TRBJ2-2	-	-	CASSFPRQVGISRRGELFF	TGCGCCAGCAGCTTCCCCCGACAGGTGGGGATCTCCCGGCGCGGGGAGCTGTTTTTT
TRBV6-1	TRBJ1-2	-	TRBD1	CASSEVTGEGYTF	TGTGCCAGCAGTGAAGTGACAGGGGAGGGCTACACCTTC
TRBV11-2	TRBJ2-2	-	TRBD1	CASSLASAGGPGTGELFF	TGTGCCAGCAGCTTAGCATCGGCAGGGGGCCCGGGCACCGGGGAGCTGTTTTTT
TRBV27	TRBJ2-5	-	-	CASNPGGLDRETQYF	TGTGCCAGCAACCCCGGGGGGCTGGATCGGGAGACCCAGTACTTC
TRBV3-1/TRBV3-2	TRBJ1-2	-	-	CASSPTESYGYTF	TGTGCCAGCAGCCCGACAGAGTCCTATGGCTACACCTTC
TRBV9	TRBJ2-3	-	-	CASSLRASDTQYF	TGTGCCAGCAGCCTCAGGGCCTCAGATACGCAGTATTTT
TRBV5-1	TRBJ1-3	-	TRBD1	CASSLGGQGGNTIYF	TGCGCCAGCAGCTTGGGGGGACAGGGTGGAAACACCATATATTTT
TRBV27	TRBJ1-4	-	TRBD1	CASRAHPSGQGRKLFF	TGTGCCAGCCGAGCCCACCCGTCGGGACAGGGGAGAAAACTGTTTTTT
TRBV18	TRBJ1-2	-	-	CASSSRGPARYGYTF	TGTGCCAGTTCCTCCAGAGGCCCCGCTAGGTATGGCTACACCTTC
TRBV2	TRBJ1-1	-	-	CASNRIMNTEAFF	TGTGCCAGCAACAGGATCATGAACACTGAAGCTTTCTTT
TRBV18	TRBJ1-5	-	-	CASSPPGGWDQPQHF	TGTGCCAGCTCACCGCCGGGGGGGTGGGATCAGCCCCAGCATTTT
TRBV5-1	TRBJ1-6	once	-	CASSLLSGDSPLHF	TGCGCCAGCAGCTTACTTTCAGGGGATTCACCCCTCCACTTT
TRBV18	TRBJ1-1	few	TRBD1	CASSPLVRTGGVDTEAFF	TGTGCCAGCTCACCATTAGTACGTACAGGGGGGGTGGACACTGAAGCTTTCTTT
TRBV19	TRBJ2-5	-	TRBD2	CASSASGGLGETQYF	TGTGCCAGTAGTGCTAGCGGGGGATTGGGGGAGACCCAGTACTTC
TRBV6-1	TRBJ2-7	-	TRBD2	CASSESGGRAYEQYF	TGTGCCAGCAGTGAAAGTGGGGGGAGGGCCTACGAGCAGTACTTC